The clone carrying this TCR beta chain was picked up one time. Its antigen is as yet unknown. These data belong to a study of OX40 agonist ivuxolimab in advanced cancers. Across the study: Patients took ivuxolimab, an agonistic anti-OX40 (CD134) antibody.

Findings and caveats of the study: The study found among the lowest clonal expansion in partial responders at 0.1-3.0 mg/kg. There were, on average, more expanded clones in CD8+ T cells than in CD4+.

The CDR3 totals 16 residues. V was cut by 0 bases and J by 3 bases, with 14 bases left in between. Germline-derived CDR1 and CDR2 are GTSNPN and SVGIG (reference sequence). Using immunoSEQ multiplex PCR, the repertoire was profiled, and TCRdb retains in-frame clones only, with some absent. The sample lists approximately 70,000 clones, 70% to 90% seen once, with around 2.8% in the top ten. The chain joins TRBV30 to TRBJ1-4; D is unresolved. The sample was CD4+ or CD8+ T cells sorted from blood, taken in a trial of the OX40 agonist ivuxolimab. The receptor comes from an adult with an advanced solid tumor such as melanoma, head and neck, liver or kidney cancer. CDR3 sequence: CAWSVGLGRSNEKLFF. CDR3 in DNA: TGTGCCTGGAGTGTAGGTCTTGGGCGGTCTAATGAAAAACTGTTTTTT.